Below, 20 T cell receptor beta chains from the same sample are listed, as sequenced in a study of blood T cell repertoires in COVID-19. Method: immunoSEQ multiplex PCR; TCRdb's copy keeps in-frame clones and lacks some. Among 110,000 to 150,000 clones listed, 75% to 90% were seen once. Sequencing was done on a sample of peripheral blood. All receptors come from a woman aged 80 or over with acute or convalescent COVID-19.

The V and J genes are TRBV7-2 and TRBJ2-7; TRBD2 matches 8 bases. Germline V gene lookup returns CDR1 SGHTA and CDR2 FQGNSA. V dropped 2 bases and J dropped 2; count of bases not matched to a gene: 2. This CDR3 comprises 14 residues. The DNA for the CDR3 is TGTGCCAGCAGCTTACGGGAGGGCCCCTACGAGCAGTACTTC. Its translation: CASSLREGPYEQYF.

The V call is TRBV4-1, the J call TRBJ2-6, with D uncertain. Germline-derived CDR1 and CDR2 are MGHRA and YSYEKL. Trimming took off 4 bases at V and 0 bases at J, with 16 bases between the two ends. This CDR3 is built from 18 residues. CDR3 nucleotide sequence: TGCGCCAGCAGCCCCCGACAACTCAGAGCCTCTGGGGCCAACGTCCTGACTTTC. Its protein product is CASSPRQLRASGANVLTF.

The chain carries TRBV11-3 and TRBJ2-7, with 9 bases aligning to TRBD1. CDR3 length: 15 amino acids. V was clipped by 3 bases and J by 4 bases; unmatched bases: 7. CDR1 SGHNT and CDR2 YENEEA come from the germline V gene. CDR3 in DNA: TGTGCCAGCAGCTTCGAGGGGACAGGGAGATACGAGCAGTACTTC. Encoded protein: CASSFEGTGRYEQYF.

The V call is TRBV2, the J call TRBJ1-2, with D possibly being TRBD1 (5 bases). The germline V gene has CDR1 SNHLY and CDR2 FYNNEI. The CDR3 has 11 amino acids. V was pared by 10 bases and J by 5 bases, with 11 bases between. This CDR3 reads CAKGHDYGYTF. The DNA for the CDR3 is TGTGCCAAAGGACACGATTATGGCTACACCTTC.

The genes are TRBV18 and TRBJ2-7, with a tentative D call TRBD2 (6 bases). CDR3 length: 16 residues. Trimming took 2 bases from V and 4 from J, leaving 18 bases between them. The V gene's germline CDR1 is KGHSH and CDR2 LQKENI. As DNA, the CDR3 is TGTGCCAGCTCACCATCCTCGGGGACTTACCCTTACGAGCAGTACTTC. Amino acid sequence: CASSPSSGTYPYEQYF.

The chain has TRBV7-6 and TRBJ1-1; TRBD1 might be the D (6 bases). Germline CDR1 and CDR2: SGHVS and FNYEAQ. The V end was cut by 5 bases, the J end by 4 bases, with 20 bases between. The CDR3 loop spans 16 amino acids. CDR3 region: CASSAGDHFSPTEAFF. DNA of the CDR3: TGTGCCAGCAGCGCAGGGGACCATTTTTCGCCCACTGAAGCTTTCTTT.

V and J are TRBV5-1 and TRBJ1-5; 7 bases are a match to TRBD1. CDR3 length: 14 residues. V was clipped by 4 bases and J by 5 bases; unmatched bases: 6. Germline assignment: CDR1 SGHRS and CDR2 YFSETQ. CDR3 nucleotide sequence: TGCGCCAGCAGCCTGAAAACAGGGGATCAGCCCCAGCATTTT. This gives the protein CASSLKTGDQPQHF.

The chain uses TRBV18 and TRBJ2-7, with D possibly TRBD1 on 6 matching bases. The CDR3 sequence is 14 residues long. Germline assignment: CDR1 KGHSH and CDR2 LQKENI. Trimming shortened V by 3 bases and J by 3 bases, and 12 bases separated the two germline ends. CDR3 in amino acids: CASSPTGTNYEQYF. The CDR3 nucleotides read TGTGCCAGCTCACCCACCGGGACAAACTACGAGCAGTACTTC.

To note about this clone: Other nucleotide sequences in the sample specify the same CDR3. This chain uses TRBV5-1 with TRBJ1-6; tentatively, D is TRBD1 (5 bases). The length of the CDR3 is 16 residues. V gave up 0 bases and J gave up 2 bases, with 9 bases separating them. Germline V lookup: CDR1 SGHRS, CDR2 YFSETQ. The CDR3 sequence: CASSLGQGTYNSPLHF. CDR3 in DNA: TGCGCCAGCAGCTTGGGGCAGGGTACCTATAATTCACCCCTCCACTTT.

V gene TRBV19 combines with J gene TRBJ2-1; 14 nucleotides line up with TRBD2. V dropped 4 bases and J dropped 7; count of bases not matched to a gene: 6. CDR1 is LNHDA and CDR2 is SQIVND in the germline V gene (reference sequence). The CDR3 totals 16 residues. The CDR3 is CASSTRGLAGENEQFF. The DNA of the CDR3 is TGTGCCAGTAGTACCCGGGGACTAGCGGGAGAGAATGAGCAGTTCTTC.

CDR3 DNA: TGCGCCAGCAGCCCAGGGGTGCTAGCGGGAGGACGTCACAATGAGCAGTTCTTC. Its translation is CASSPGVLAGGRHNEQFF. J is TRBJ2-1 and V is TRBV4-1; 11 nucleotides match TRBD2. CDR3 length: 18 amino acids. Germline V CDR1 and CDR2: MGHRA, YSYEKL. V lost 4 bases, J lost 5 bases, and 13 bases stayed unmatched.

V is TRBV9 and J is TRBJ1-1, with 8 bases fitting TRBD1. Losses at the gene ends were 3 bases for V and 7 bases for J; bases not matched to a gene: 11. There are 15 residues in the CDR3. Germline CDR1 reads SGDLS; CDR2 reads YYNGEE. The CDR3 region has the DNA TGTGCCAGCAGCGCCTACTCGACAGGGGAGAGTGAAGCTTTCTTT. Translating gives CASSAYSTGESEAFF.

This clone appeared a few times. V is TRBV5-4 and J is TRBJ2-2, with 10 bases identical to TRBD2. This CDR3 is 16 amino acids long. The V segment lost 7 bases and the J segment 4 bases; nucleotides outside the gene matches: 10. Looked up from germline, CDR1 is SGHNT and CDR2 is YYREEE (reference sequence). CDR3 sequence reads: CASGPLTSGVTGELFF. In DNA form, the CDR3 reads TGTGCCAGCGGCCCCCTAACTAGCGGGGTCACCGGGGAGCTGTTTTTT.

J is TRBJ1-5 and V is TRBV27; 9 bases are a match to TRBD1. The V segment lost 5 bases and the J segment 5 bases; nucleotides outside the gene matches: 1. The CDR3 sequence is 13 residues long. Germline lookup yields CDR1 MNHEY and CDR2 SMNVEV (reference sequence). The CDR3 region has the DNA TGTGCCAGCAGTCGACAGGGGGATCAGCCCCAGCATTTT. It specifies CASSRQGDQPQHF.

The chain is built from TRBV19 and TRBJ2-7; TRBD1 matches at 7 bases. This CDR3 spans 14 amino acids. V lost 3 bases and J lost 2; bases outside the gene matches: 4. The germline V gene has CDR1 LNHDA and CDR2 SQIVND (reference sequence). CDR3 coding DNA: TGTGCCAGTAGTATTACTAGGGGGCCCTACGAGCAGTACTTC. Translated, it gives CASSITRGPYEQYF.

V and J are TRBV9 and TRBJ1-5, with D unresolved. Trimming cost V 0 bases and J 3 bases, with 7 bases left between them. The CDR3 totals 14 residues. In germline, CDR1 is SGDLS, CDR2 YYNGEE. The CDR3 loop is CASSVGAVNQPQHF. CDR3 bases: TGTGCCAGCAGCGTAGGAGCGGTCAATCAGCCCCAGCATTTT.

This chain uses TRBV7-9 with TRBJ2-5; D is ambiguous. Trimming took off 2 bases at V and 2 bases at J, with 6 bases between the two ends. Germline V gene lookup returns CDR1 SEHNR and CDR2 FQNEAQ (reference sequence). There are 13 residues in the CDR3. CDR3 in DNA: TGTGCCAGCAGCTTACAGGAACAAGAGACCCAGTACTTC. Its translation is CASSLQEQETQYF.

The chain links TRBV6-6 to TRBJ2-7; a possible D gene is TRBD2 (5 bases). Germline CDR1 and CDR2: MNHNY and SVGAGI (reference sequence). V gave up 5 bases and J gave up 7 bases, with 9 bases separating them. This CDR3 has 11 residues. CDR3 residues: CASSAEGEQYF. The CDR3 bases are TGTGCCAGCAGTGCAGAGGGTGAGCAGTACTTC.

This clone has a count of ten or more. This chain joins TRBV7-2 and TRBJ2-1; 8 bases are shared with TRBD1. The V and J ends lost 1 base and 7 bases, in that order; junction bases with no gene match: 0. The CDR3 runs 13 residues. The germline CDR1 and CDR2 sequences are SGHTA and FQGNSA. The CDR3 protein is CASSLDRGNEQFF. Written as DNA, the CDR3 is TGTGCCAGCAGCTTAGACAGGGGGAATGAGCAGTTCTTC.

The V gene is TRBV19, the J gene TRBJ2-7, with 7 bases lining up with TRBD1. The CDR3 is made up of 14 amino acids. V trimming: 4 bases; J trimming: 2 bases; junction bases outside the gene matches: 5. Germline lookup yields CDR1 LNHDA and CDR2 SQIVND (reference sequence). In DNA form, the CDR3 reads TGTGCCAGTAGTACAAGACAGGGCCCCTACGAGCAGTACTTC. Protein product: CASSTRQGPYEQYF.